This TCR beta chain derives from a study of T cells expressing NK-cell markers. Looking at the study overall: Each TCR beta repertoire originated in sorted T cells that were CD3+CD56+NKG2C+, CD3+CD56+NKG2C- or CD3+CD56-NKG2C+.

Germline V gives CDR1 DFQATT, CDR2 SNEGSKA (reference sequence). This CDR3 region has 11 residues. Notes on the study in general: The study did not resolve the HCMV specificity of expanded NKG2C+ T cell clones. Dominant NKG2C+ clonotype frequencies of about 1.0-7.0% of CD8+ T cells were measured in 5 or 6 donors.

A word on this clonotype: The antigen is undetermined.

Beta-chain TCR cDNA was generated via 5'RACE template switching with UMIs. From the 5' RACE reads, TCRdb lists one entry per CDR3 protein and no DNA. In all, the sample yields 400,000 to 500,000 distinct CDR3 sequences. The V call is TRBV20-1, the J call TRBJ2-2. The sample was blood T cells: a sorted CD56 or NKG2C T cell subset, CD4+ or CD8+ T cells, or bulk PBMC T cells (not recorded which). The receptor was isolated from a woman between 18 and 70 years old in good health. CDR3: CSAREGGELFF.